Listed here are 27 T cell receptor beta chains from one sample, sequenced in a study of long-term antiretroviral therapy in people with HIV. Samples were assayed with immunoSEQ v3.0 at survey level. The table came from immunoSEQ multiplex PCR; TCRdb's copy has only in-frame clones and leaves some out. The table has roughly 29,000 clones, nearly 95% seen once. The sample in question was unsorted PBMCs, obtained more than 6 years after starting antiretroviral therapy. The receptors were sampled from a man aged 30 to 39 with HIV.

The rearrangement links TRBV4-3 to TRBJ2-2; TRBD2 might be the D (6 bases). Germline assignment: CDR1 LGHNA and CDR2 YSLEER. V lost 0 bases to trimming and J lost 7 bases, with 9 bases between them. This CDR3 spans 14 amino acids. This CDR3 is CASSQEGRGGELFF. CDR3 in DNA: TGCGCCAGCAGCCAAGAGGGGCGGGGCGGGGAGCTGTTTTTT.

The chain is built from TRBV9 and TRBJ2-7, with 8 bases that match TRBD1. There are 14 residues in the CDR3. Germline-derived CDR1 and CDR2 are SGDLS and YYNGEE. J was trimmed by 2 bases and V by 3 bases; bases with no gene match: 4. DNA of the CDR3: TGTGCCAGCAGCGCCAGGGGGCAGACCTACGAGCAGTACTTC. Protein sequence: CASSARGQTYEQYF.

The chain joins TRBV13 to TRBJ1-1; perhaps TRBD1 as D (6 bases). The ends were cut back, 0 bases at V and 7 bases at J, with 9 bases in the middle. The CDR3 has 13 residues. From germline, CDR1 is PRHDT and CDR2 FYEKMQ (reference sequence). The CDR3 region has the DNA TGTGCCAGCAGCTTAGGGGAGACAGGTGAAGCTTTCTTT. Its protein product is CASSLGETGEAFF.

The rearrangement joins TRBV27 to TRBJ2-3; a possible D gene is TRBD2 (5 bases). Germline V gene data show CDR1 as MNHEY and CDR2 as SMNVEV (reference sequence). V shed 3 bases and J shed 9 bases, with 7 bases lying between them. The CDR3 extends over 11 amino acids. CDR3 bases: TGTGCCAGCAGTTTGGGAGTGACGCAGTATTTT. Translation: CASSLGVTQYF.

This chain joins TRBV27 and TRBJ1-2; possible D gene TRBD1, 5 bases. The CDR3 length is 14 residues. V shed 6 bases and J shed 8 bases, with 19 bases lying between them. Germline V gene data show CDR1 as MNHEY and CDR2 as SMNVEV (reference sequence). Written as DNA, the CDR3 is TGTGCCAGCAGCCGTTGGACGGGGCCGGGCGGCTACACCTTC. Amino acids: CASSRWTGPGGYTF.

The chain recombines TRBV30 with TRBJ2-3; a weak D match, TRBD2 (6 bases). Germline lookup yields CDR1 GTSNPN and CDR2 SVGIG (reference sequence). V lost 2 bases and J lost 5, with 8 bases in between. The CDR3 contains 12 residues. The CDR3 nucleotides read TGTGCCTGGAGTCAGGGAGGAGATACGCAGTATTTT. Translated, it gives CAWSQGGDTQYF.

DNA of the CDR3: TGTGCCAGCAGCACCGACCCTACCTCCCACTATGGCTACACCTTC. It codes for CASSTDPTSHYGYTF. This chain links TRBV7-8 with TRBJ1-2; no firm D call. CDR1 is SGHVS, CDR2 FQNEAQ, per germline. V lost 5 bases and J 3 bases, leaving 16 bases between the germline ends. The CDR3 extends over 15 amino acids.

The count of this clone is one. This sequence joins TRBV20-1 and TRBJ1-2; D gene uncertain. CDR3 size: 10 residues. V dropped 4 bases and J dropped 4 bases, with 4 bases sitting between them. The germline gives CDR1 DFQATT, CDR2 SNEGSKA (reference sequence). The DNA of the CDR3 is TGCAGTGCTAACACCTATGGCTACACCTTC. It codes for CSANTYGYTF.

Only one count was recorded for this clone. The gene calls are TRBV5-8 and TRBJ1-5, with a weak D call TRBD1 (6 bases). The V gene's germline CDR1 is SGHTS and CDR2 YDEGEE. This CDR3 comprises 16 residues. V shed 1 base and J shed 7 bases, with 18 bases lying between them. Here the CDR3 DNA reads TGTGCCAGCAGCTTGTCCACAGGGTCACAATCGCAGCCCCAGCATTTT. This codes for CASSLSTGSQSQPQHF.

This clone occurred once. The chain links TRBV6-6 to TRBJ1-1, with 8 bases that match TRBD1. Germline CDR1 and CDR2: MNHNY and SVGAGI (reference sequence). Trimming cost V 3 bases and J 0 bases; bases outside gene matches: 3. CDR3 length equals 15 residues. In DNA form, the CDR3 reads TGTGCCAGCAGTTATTACAGGGGGTTGAACACTGAAGCTTTCTTT. It specifies CASSYYRGLNTEAFF.

The rearrangement joins TRBV30 to TRBJ1-5; 7 bases agree with TRBD1. V shed 2 bases and J 4 bases; nucleotides not matched to a gene: 8. Germline CDR1 reads GTSNPN; CDR2 reads SVGIG (reference sequence). This CDR3 has 15 amino acids. The CDR3 protein is CAWSTDREENQPQHF. Here the CDR3 DNA reads TGTGCCTGGAGTACCGACAGGGAGGAAAATCAGCCCCAGCATTTT.

The rearrangement uses TRBV6-5 and TRBJ1-2; maybe TRBD1 (5 bases). With 5 bases removed from V and 8 bases from J, the gap between germline ends came to 15 bases. The CDR3 contains 13 residues. CDR1 MNHEY and CDR2 SVGAGI come from the germline V gene. The DNA for the CDR3 is TGTGCCAGCAGTGGTCAGGGTACGCGAGGCTACACCTTC. Encoded protein: CASSGQGTRGYTF.

The chain uses TRBV19 and TRBJ2-1; 15 bases agree with TRBD2. Per the germline V gene, CDR1 is LNHDA and CDR2 is SQIVND (reference sequence). The CDR3 is made up of 15 amino acids. J lost 7 bases, V lost 5 bases, and 3 bases had no gene match. CDR3 residues: CASSLGTSGGNEQFF. CDR3 sequence (DNA): TGTGCCAGTAGTCTAGGGACTAGCGGGGGGAATGAGCAGTTCTTC.

The chain recombines TRBV28 with TRBJ1-1; the match to TRBD1 covers 7 bases. Looked up from germline, CDR1 is MDHEN and CDR2 is SYDVKM. CDR3 size: 15 residues. The trim removed 6 bases at V and 2 bases at J, leaving 9 bases unmatched. The CDR3 region has the DNA TGTGCCAGCAGCAGGGACAGCCGAACAAACACTGAAGCTTTCTTT. It translates to CASSRDSRTNTEAFF. The full variable domain, rest sourced from reference TRBV28 and TRBJ1-1, is DVKVTQSSRYLVKRTGEKVFLECVQDMDHENMFWYRQDPGLGLRLIYFSYDVKMKEKGDIPEGYSVSREKKERFSLILESASTNQTSMYLCASSRDSRTNTEAFFGQGTRLTVV.

V and J are TRBV10-2 and TRBJ2-2; 11 bases match TRBD2. CDR1 and CDR2 (germline): WSHSY, SAAADI. Losses at the gene ends were 7 bases for V and 1 base for J; bases not matched to a gene: 17. The length of the CDR3 is 20 residues. CDR3 DNA: TGCGCCAGCAACCCTCTAACTGGTCTAGCGGGGGGCGAGAACACCGGGGAGCTGTTTTTT. Residues: CASNPLTGLAGGENTGELFF.

The rearrangement joins TRBV5-1 to TRBJ1-4; D ambiguous. CDR3 length equals 15 residues. CDR1 and CDR2 from the germline V gene are SGHRS and YFSETQ. The V and J ends lost 0 bases and 6 bases respectively, with 12 bases between them. CDR3 sequence: CASSLGIGPDEKLFF. The CDR3 DNA follows: TGCGCCAGCAGCTTGGGTATAGGGCCGGATGAAAAACTGTTTTTT. The full variable domain, in which reference TRBV5-1 and TRBJ1-4 provide the parts outside the CDR3, is KAGVTQTPRYLIKTRGQQVTLSCSPISGHRSVSWYQQTPGQGLQFLFEYFSETQRNKGNFPGRFSGRQFSNSRSEMNVSTLELGDSALYLCASSLGIGPDEKLFFGSGTQLSVL.

The chain carries TRBV19 and TRBJ1-3; unclear D gene. The CDR3 loop spans 15 amino acids. Germline V gene lookup returns CDR1 LNHDA and CDR2 SQIVND (reference sequence). V dropped 3 bases and J dropped 0 bases, with 9 bases sitting between them. The CDR3 spells CASSIQALSGNTIYF. CDR3 nucleotides: TGTGCCAGTAGTATTCAGGCCCTCTCTGGAAACACCATATATTTT.

The V call is TRBV6-4, the J call TRBJ1-3; possibly TRBD1 for D (5 bases). Trimming removed 0 bases from V and 8 bases from J, with 23 bases in between. CDR3 size: 18 residues. CDR1 is MRHNA, CDR2 SNTAGT, per germline. The CDR3 nucleotides read TGTGCCAGCAGTGACTCTCCCGGGGCGCGTGTAGGGGTTTACACCATATATTTT. Residues: CASSDSPGARVGVYTIYF.

V gene TRBV25-1 combines with J gene TRBJ1-6, with 7 positions matching TRBD1. V trimming: 1 base; J trimming: 6 bases; junction bases outside the gene matches: 3. Germline assignment: CDR1 MGHDK and CDR2 SYGVNS. The CDR3 runs 15 residues. In DNA form, the CDR3 reads TGTGCCAGCAGTGAATCGACAGGGTTTAATTCACCCCTCCACTTT. This sequence encodes CASSESTGFNSPLHF.

The chain joins TRBV28 to TRBJ1-2; D remains ambiguous. Trimming removed 9 bases from V and 3 bases from J, with 17 bases in between. Germline V lookup: CDR1 MDHEN, CDR2 SYDVKM. This CDR3 comprises 14 residues. CDR3 region: CASSSNWAYYGYTF. CDR3 coding DNA: TGTGCCAGTTCCTCCAATTGGGCTTACTATGGCTACACCTTC.

This chain connects TRBV27 to TRBJ1-4; maybe TRBD1 (6 bases). Germline V gene sequence: CDR1 MNHEY, CDR2 SMNVEV (reference sequence). The CDR3 is 16 amino acids. V was clipped by 2 bases and J by 8 bases, with 18 bases between them. CDR3 DNA: TGTGCCAGCAGTTTAGAGGGAAACAGGGTAGGGGAAAAACTGTTTTTT. As protein: CASSLEGNRVGEKLFF.

CDR3 nucleotides: TGCAGCGTTGACAGGAGAGAGGGAGAAAACAATGAGCAGTTCTTC. Its protein product is CSVDRREGENNEQFF. The chain links TRBV29-1 to TRBJ2-1; tentatively, D is TRBD2 (5 bases). Germline CDR1 is SQVTM and CDR2 is ANQGSEA. Trimming left V 3 bases short and J 5 bases short, with 17 bases between. The CDR3 has 15 residues.

The chain couples TRBV5-1 to TRBJ2-1; 12 bases are shared with TRBD2. Trimming cost V 4 bases and J 5 bases; bases outside gene matches: 7. The CDR3 is 16 amino acids. Germline CDR1 and CDR2: SGHRS and YFSETQ. The CDR3 here is CASSPAGTSGHNEQFF. The CDR3 DNA is TGCGCCAGCAGCCCTGCCGGGACTAGCGGGCACAATGAGCAGTTCTTC.

The chain joins TRBV25-1 to TRBJ1-2, with 8 bases identical to TRBD1. Germline V CDR1 and CDR2: MGHDK, SYGVNS. Trimming took 4 bases from V and 5 from J; bases not matched to a gene: 0. This CDR3 has 12 residues. The CDR3 loop reads CASSGQGYGYTF. The CDR3 bases are TGTGCCAGCAGTGGACAGGGGTATGGCTACACCTTC.

The chain uses TRBV4-1 and TRBJ1-5; the D is unclear. This CDR3 has 16 amino acids. The germline CDR1 and CDR2 sequences are MGHRA and YSYEKL. V was shortened by 3 bases and J by 3 bases, with 15 bases between the two germline ends. The chain's CDR3 is CASSHRLSGLNQPQHF. The CDR3 coding sequence is TGCGCCAGCAGCCACAGGTTATCTGGGCTCAATCAGCCCCAGCATTTT.

This sequence joins TRBV7-8 and TRBJ2-3; 10 positions match TRBD2. V trimming: 7 bases; J trimming: 5 bases; junction bases outside the gene matches: 9. Germline V gene data show CDR1 as SGHVS and CDR2 as FQNEAQ. CDR3 length: 15 amino acids. Here the CDR3 reads CASTKAGGPIDTQYF. The CDR3 DNA reads TGTGCCAGCACCAAAGCGGGAGGGCCTATAGATACGCAGTATTTT.

V is TRBV7-2 and J is TRBJ2-7, with no clear D. CDR1 and CDR2 (germline): SGHTA, FQGNSA. CDR3 size: 13 residues. With 4 bases removed from V and 2 bases from J, the gap between germline ends came to 9 bases. The CDR3 protein is CASSSPTTYEQYF. Written as DNA, the CDR3 is TGTGCCAGCAGCTCCCCCACCACCTACGAGCAGTACTTC.